This T cell receptor (beta chain) was sequenced during a study of blood T cell repertoires in COVID-19. Study overall: There were acute and convalescent COVID-19 samples, and they came from the United States, Italy and Spain. Sample material is recorded as cDNA or gDNA derived from T cells, B-cell-depleted T cells, or PBMCs.

Trimming took off 6 bases at V and 6 bases at J, with 18 bases between the two ends. CDR3 size: 14 residues. Germline CDR1 reads MNHEY; CDR2 reads SVGAGI. Study processing details: From reference gene primer amplification, estimates of nucleated cell counts were derived. TCRdb keeps only in-frame clones here, not all; method: immunoSEQ multiplex PCR. The V and J calls and clone size come from that table; D and trimming were worked out from the DNA. The profile covers 150,000 to 200,000 clones, with approximately 82% appearing a single time and 22% taken by the ten largest. The TCR was taken from a woman older than 75 with acute or convalescent COVID-19. The source material was peripheral blood. The chain is built from TRBV6-5 and TRBJ2-7, with D possibly TRBD2 on 5 matching bases. The CDR3 is CASRRANPPPEQYF. The DNA of the CDR3 is TGTGCCAGCAGGAGGGCCAATCCTCCCCCCGAGCAGTACTTC.